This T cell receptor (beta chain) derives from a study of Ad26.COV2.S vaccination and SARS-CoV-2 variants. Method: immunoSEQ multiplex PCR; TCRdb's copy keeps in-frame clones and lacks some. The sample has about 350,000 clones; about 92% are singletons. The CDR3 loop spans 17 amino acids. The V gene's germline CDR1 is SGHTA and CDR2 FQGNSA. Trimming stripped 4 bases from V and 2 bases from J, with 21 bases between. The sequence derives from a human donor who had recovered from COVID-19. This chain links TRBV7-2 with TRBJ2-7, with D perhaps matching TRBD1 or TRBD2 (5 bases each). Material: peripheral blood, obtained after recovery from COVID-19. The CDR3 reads CASSSRPGTQNPYEQYF. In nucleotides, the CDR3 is TGTGCCAGCAGCTCCCGCCCCGGGACCCAAAATCCCTACGAGCAGTACTTC.